A selection of T cell receptor beta chains follows, all from one sample in a study of cytotoxic CD8 clonotypes in ibrutinib-treated CLL. Libraries were prepared by immunoSEQ multiplex PCR; TCRdb keeps only in-frame clonotypes and omits some of them. This table has roughly 250,000 clones, 60% to 75% appearing once. The sample was PBMCs, taken after 24 months of ibrutinib treatment. The receptors derive from a human donor with chronic lymphocytic leukemia. Both conserved end residues are part of each CDR3. D genes are given only for firm matches. Size tells how often a clone was seen (once, few, many) or the class of an expanded clone, and some rows leave it out.

TRBV18,TRBJ2-1,.,.,CASSPRDINRSYNEQFF,TGTGCCAGCTCACCCCGGGACATAAATCGCTCCTACAATGAGCAGTTCTTC
TRBV2,TRBJ2-1,few,TRBD2,CASSFREGGEQFF,TGTGCCAGCAGTTTCAGGGAGGGCGGTGAGCAGTTCTTC
TRBV28,TRBJ2-2,.,TRBD2,CASRGGLAGGTGELFF,TGTGCCAGCAGGGGGGGACTAGCGGGAGGGACCGGGGAGCTGTTTTTT
TRBV15,TRBJ2-1,.,.,CATSSFNNEQFF,TGTGCCACCAGCAGTTTCAACAATGAGCAGTTCTTC
TRBV29-1,TRBJ2-7,.,TRBD1,CSVVGQGLYEQYF,TGCAGCGTTGTGGGACAGGGGTTATACGAGCAGTACTTC
TRBV30,TRBJ2-2,.,.,CAWSVQGTTGELFF,TGTGCCTGGAGTGTACAGGGTACCACCGGGGAGCTGTTTTTT
TRBV7-9,TRBJ1-5,.,.,CASSLDPAPQHF,TGTGCCAGCAGCTTAGACCCGGCGCCCCAGCATTTT
TRBV10-3,TRBJ2-3,.,.,CAISEAPGQVQGRDTQYF,TGTGCCATCAGTGAAGCCCCCGGACAGGTTCAGGGGAGGGATACGCAGTATTTT
TRBV18,TRBJ1-2,.,TRBD1,CASSHIDGDRVYGYTF,TGTGCCAGCTCACACATAGACGGGGACAGGGTATATGGCTACACCTTC
TRBV30,TRBJ1-1,once,.,CAWSTGDLGDTEAFF,TGTGCCTGGAGTACCGGAGACTTGGGGGACACTGAAGCTTTCTTT
TRBV27,TRBJ2-5,.,.,CASSFPGCFQETQYF,TGTGCCAGCAGTTTTCCCGGATGTTTCCAAGAGACCCAGTACTTC
TRBV25-1,TRBJ2-2,.,.,CASSVEWQSGELFF,TGTGCCAGCAGTGTAGAATGGCAGTCCGGGGAGCTGTTTTTT
TRBV4-3,TRBJ1-2,once,.,CASSQEANFADGYTF,TGCGCCAGCAGCCAAGAAGCTAATTTCGCGGATGGCTACACCTTC
TRBV19,TRBJ1-5,few,.,CASARGPDQPQHF,TGTGCCAGTGCCAGAGGGCCAGATCAGCCCCAGCATTTT
TRBV30,TRBJ1-3,.,.,CAWSVGQGNTIYF,TGTGCCTGGAGTGTAGGTCAGGGGAACACCATATATTTT
TRBV29-1,TRBJ2-7,.,TRBD1,CSVAGQGTEQYF,TGCAGCGTAGCGGGACAGGGGACCGAGCAGTACTTC
TRBV4-3,TRBJ2-1,once,.,CASSQDLLVQGIHNEQFF,TGCGCCAGCAGCCAAGATTTACTGGTCCAGGGGATCCACAATGAGCAGTTCTTC
TRBV6-1,TRBJ2-1,.,.,CASRERAGAPENNEQFF,TGTGCCAGCAGGGAAAGGGCAGGGGCGCCTGAGAACAATGAGCAGTTCTTC
TRBV6-5,TRBJ1-5,few,TRBD1,CASSSQPGQGHQPQHF,TGTGCCAGCAGTTCACAGCCGGGACAGGGGCATCAGCCCCAGCATTTT
TRBV4-1,TRBJ2-2,.,.,CASSQDLPGRYTGELFF,TGCGCCAGCAGCCAAGATCTCCCCGGACGGTACACCGGGGAGCTGTTTTTT
TRBV29-1,TRBJ2-1,.,.,CSVPRGSNEQFF,TGCAGCGTACCCCGGGGGAGCAATGAGCAGTTCTTC
TRBV18,TRBJ1-2,.,.,CASSRGGEDGYTF,TGTGCCAGCTCACGGGGGGGAGAGGATGGCTACACCTTC
TRBV19,TRBJ2-3,.,.,CASKLGRLPTDTQYF,TGTGCCAGTAAGCTGGGTAGGCTACCCACAGATACGCAGTATTTT